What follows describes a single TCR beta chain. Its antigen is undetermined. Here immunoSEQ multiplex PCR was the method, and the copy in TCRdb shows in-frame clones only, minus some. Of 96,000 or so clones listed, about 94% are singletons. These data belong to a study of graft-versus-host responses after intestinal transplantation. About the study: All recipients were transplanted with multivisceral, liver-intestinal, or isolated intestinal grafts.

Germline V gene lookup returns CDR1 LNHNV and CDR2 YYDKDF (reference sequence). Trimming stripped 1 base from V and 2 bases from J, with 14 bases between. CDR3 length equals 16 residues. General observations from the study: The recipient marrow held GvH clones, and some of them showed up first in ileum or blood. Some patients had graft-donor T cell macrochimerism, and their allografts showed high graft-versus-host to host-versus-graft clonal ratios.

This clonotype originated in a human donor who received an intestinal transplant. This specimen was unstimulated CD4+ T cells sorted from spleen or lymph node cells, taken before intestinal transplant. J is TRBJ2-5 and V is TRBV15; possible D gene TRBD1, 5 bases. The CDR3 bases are TGTGCCACCAGCAGAGCGGACAATCCCCTGCAAGAGACCCAGTACTTC. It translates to CATSRADNPLQETQYF.